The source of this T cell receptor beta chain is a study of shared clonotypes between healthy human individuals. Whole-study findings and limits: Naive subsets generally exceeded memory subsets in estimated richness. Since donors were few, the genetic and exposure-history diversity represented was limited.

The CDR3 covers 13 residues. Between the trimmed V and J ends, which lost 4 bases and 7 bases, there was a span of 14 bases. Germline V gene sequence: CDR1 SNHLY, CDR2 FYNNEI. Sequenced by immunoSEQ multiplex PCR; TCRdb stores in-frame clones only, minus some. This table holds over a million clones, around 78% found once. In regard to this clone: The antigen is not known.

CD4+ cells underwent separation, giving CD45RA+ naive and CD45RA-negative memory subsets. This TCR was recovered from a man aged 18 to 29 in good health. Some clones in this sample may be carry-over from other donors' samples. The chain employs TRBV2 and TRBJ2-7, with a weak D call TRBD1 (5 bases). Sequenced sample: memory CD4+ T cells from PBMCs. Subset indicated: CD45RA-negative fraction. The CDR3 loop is CASSAGLLREQYF. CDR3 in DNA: TGTGCCAGCAGTGCAGGGCTTCTACGAGAGCAGTACTTC.